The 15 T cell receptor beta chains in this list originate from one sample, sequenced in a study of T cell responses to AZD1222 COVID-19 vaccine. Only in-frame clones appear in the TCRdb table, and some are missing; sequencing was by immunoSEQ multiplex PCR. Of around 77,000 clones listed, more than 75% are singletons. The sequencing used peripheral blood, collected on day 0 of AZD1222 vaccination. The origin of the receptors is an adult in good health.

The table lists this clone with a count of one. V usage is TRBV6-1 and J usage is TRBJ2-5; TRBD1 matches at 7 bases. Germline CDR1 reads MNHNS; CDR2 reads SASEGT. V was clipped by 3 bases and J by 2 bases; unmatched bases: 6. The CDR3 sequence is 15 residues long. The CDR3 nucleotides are TGTGCCAGCAGTGATCCCCGGACAGGTCAAGAGACCCAGTACTTC. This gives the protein CASSDPRTGQETQYF.

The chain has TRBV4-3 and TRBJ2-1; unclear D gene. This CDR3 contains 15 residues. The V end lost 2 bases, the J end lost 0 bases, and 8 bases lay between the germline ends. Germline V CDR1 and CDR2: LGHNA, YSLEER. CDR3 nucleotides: TGCGCCAGCAGCCAACTTTTGAGCTCCTACAATGAGCAGTTCTTC. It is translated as CASSQLLSSYNEQFF.

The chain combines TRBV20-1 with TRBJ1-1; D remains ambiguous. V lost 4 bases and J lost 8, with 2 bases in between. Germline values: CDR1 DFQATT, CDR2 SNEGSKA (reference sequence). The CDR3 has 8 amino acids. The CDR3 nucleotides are TGCAGTGCTAAAGAAGCTTTCTTT. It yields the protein CSAKEAFF.

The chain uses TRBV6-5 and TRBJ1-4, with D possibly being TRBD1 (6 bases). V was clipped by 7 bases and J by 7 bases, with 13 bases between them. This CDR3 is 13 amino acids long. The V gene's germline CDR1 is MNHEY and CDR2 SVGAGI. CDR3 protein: CASNPGDREKLFF. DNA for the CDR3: TGTGCCAGCAACCCAGGGGATCGTGAAAAACTGTTTTTT.

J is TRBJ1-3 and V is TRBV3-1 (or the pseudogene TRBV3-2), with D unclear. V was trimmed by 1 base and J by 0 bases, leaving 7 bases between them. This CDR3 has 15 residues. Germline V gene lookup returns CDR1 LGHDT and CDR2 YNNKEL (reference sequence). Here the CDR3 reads CASSQADRSGNTIYF. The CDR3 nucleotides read TGTGCCAGCAGCCAAGCGGATCGCTCTGGAAACACCATATATTTT.

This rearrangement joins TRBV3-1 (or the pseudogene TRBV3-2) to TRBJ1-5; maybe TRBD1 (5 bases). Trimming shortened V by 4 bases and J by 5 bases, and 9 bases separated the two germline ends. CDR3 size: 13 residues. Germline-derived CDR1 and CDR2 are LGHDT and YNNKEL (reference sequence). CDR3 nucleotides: TGTGCCAGCAGCCGCGGGGGGGATCAGCCCCAGCATTTT. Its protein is CASSRGGDQPQHF.

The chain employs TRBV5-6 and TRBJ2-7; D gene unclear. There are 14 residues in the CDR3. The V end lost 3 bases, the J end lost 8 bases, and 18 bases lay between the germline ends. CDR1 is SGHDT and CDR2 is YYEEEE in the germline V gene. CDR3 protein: CASSSIWMGNKQYF. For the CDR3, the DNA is TGTGCCAGCAGCTCCATTTGGATGGGGAACAAGCAGTACTTC.

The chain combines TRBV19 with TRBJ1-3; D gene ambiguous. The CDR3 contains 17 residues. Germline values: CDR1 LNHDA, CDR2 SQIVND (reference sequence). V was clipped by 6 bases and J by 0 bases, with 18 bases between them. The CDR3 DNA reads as TGTGCCAGTAGGAACGACCGTTCCCCCACCTCTGGAAACACCATATATTTT. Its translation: CASRNDRSPTSGNTIYF.

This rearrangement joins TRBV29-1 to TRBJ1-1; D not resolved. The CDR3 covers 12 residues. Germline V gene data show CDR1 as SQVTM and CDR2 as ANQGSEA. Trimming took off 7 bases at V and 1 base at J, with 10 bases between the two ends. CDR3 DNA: TGCAGCGGCGGGTCGGGGAACACTGAAGCTTTCTTT. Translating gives CSGGSGNTEAFF.

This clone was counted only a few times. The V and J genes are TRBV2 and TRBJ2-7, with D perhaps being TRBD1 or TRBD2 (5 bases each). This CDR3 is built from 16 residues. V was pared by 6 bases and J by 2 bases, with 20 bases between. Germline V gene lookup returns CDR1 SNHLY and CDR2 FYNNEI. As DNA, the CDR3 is TGTGCCAGCAGGGGCGTGGTCCGGGGCCGGGCCTACGAGCAGTACTTC. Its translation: CASRGVVRGRAYEQYF.

Here the CDR3 DNA reads TGTGCCAGCAGTTTAGGCGTCAGGGTAGGTGAAGAGCAGTACTTC. This sequence encodes CASSLGVRVGEEQYF. The genes are TRBV28 and TRBJ2-7; a possible D gene is TRBD1 (5 bases). V was shortened by 2 bases and J by 7 bases, with 18 bases between the two germline ends. Looked up from germline, CDR1 is MDHEN and CDR2 is SYDVKM. CDR3 length: 15 amino acids.

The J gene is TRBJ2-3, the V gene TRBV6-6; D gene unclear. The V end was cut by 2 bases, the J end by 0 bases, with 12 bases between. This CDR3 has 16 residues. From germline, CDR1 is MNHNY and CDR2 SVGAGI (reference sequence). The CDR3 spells CASSYGIDFSTDTQYF. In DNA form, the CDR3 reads TGTGCCAGCAGTTACGGGATTGACTTTAGCACAGATACGCAGTATTTT.

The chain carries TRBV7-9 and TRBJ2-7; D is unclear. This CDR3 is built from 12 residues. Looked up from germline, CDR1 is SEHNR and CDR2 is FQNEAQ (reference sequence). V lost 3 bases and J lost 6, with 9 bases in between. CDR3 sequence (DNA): TGTGCCAGCAGCTTTATAGTCACCGAGCAGTACTTC. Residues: CASSFIVTEQYF.

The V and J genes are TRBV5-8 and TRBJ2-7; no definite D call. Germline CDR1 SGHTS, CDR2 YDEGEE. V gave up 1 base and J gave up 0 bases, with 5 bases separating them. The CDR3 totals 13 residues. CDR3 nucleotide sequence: TGTGCCAGCAGCTTGAGTATCTCCTACGAGCAGTACTTC. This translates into CASSLSISYEQYF.

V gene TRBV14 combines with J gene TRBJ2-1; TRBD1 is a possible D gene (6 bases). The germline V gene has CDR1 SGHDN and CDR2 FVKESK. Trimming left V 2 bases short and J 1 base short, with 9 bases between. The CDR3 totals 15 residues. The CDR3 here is CASSQRDNSYNEQFF. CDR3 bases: TGTGCCAGCAGCCAACGGGACAATTCCTACAATGAGCAGTTCTTC.